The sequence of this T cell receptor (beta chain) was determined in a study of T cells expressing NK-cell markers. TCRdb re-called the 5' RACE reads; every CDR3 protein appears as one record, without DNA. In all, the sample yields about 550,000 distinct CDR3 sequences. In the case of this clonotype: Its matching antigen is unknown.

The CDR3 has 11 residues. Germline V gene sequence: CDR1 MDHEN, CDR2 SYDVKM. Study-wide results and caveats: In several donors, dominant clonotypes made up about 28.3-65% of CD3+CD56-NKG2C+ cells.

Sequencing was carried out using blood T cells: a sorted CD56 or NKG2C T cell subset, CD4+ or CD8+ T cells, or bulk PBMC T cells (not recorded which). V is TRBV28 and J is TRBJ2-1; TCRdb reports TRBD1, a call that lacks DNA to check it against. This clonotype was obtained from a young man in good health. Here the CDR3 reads CATDRGREQFF.